This entry lists 8 T cell receptor beta chains sequenced from one sample in a study of control samples from healthy donors and cancer patients. Some clones are missing from TCRdb's copy, which holds only in-frame ones; the method was immunoSEQ multiplex PCR. The sample comprises about 120,000 clones, roughly 92% of which are singletons, and under 0.7% rests with the top ten. The sequencing sample was made of PBMCs. The source of these receptors is a man older than 75 with head and neck cancer.

V is TRBV11-2 and J is TRBJ1-1, with TRBD1 identical over 9 bases. The junction had 5 bases not matched to a gene; V was cut back by 5 bases and J by 1 base. Germline CDR1 reads SGHAT; CDR2 reads FQNNGV. The length of the CDR3 is 15 residues. The CDR3 protein is CASSPLDRGNTEAFF. CDR3 sequence (DNA): TGTGCCAGCAGCCCCCTGGACAGGGGGAACACTGAAGCTTTCTTT.

V and J are TRBV3-1 (or the pseudogene TRBV3-2) and TRBJ2-7, with a weak D call TRBD1 (6 bases). This CDR3 is 14 amino acids long. From germline, CDR1 is LGHDT and CDR2 YNNKEL (reference sequence). V was shortened by 1 base and J by 2 bases, with 9 bases between the two germline ends. CDR3 sequence: CASSQGGGTYEQYF. DNA of the CDR3: TGTGCCAGCAGCCAAGGAGGGGGTACCTACGAGCAGTACTTC.

The V gene is TRBV5-1, the J gene TRBJ2-5; TRBD1 matches at 7 bases. Germline values: CDR1 SGHRS, CDR2 YFSETQ. J gave up 3 bases and V 4 bases, and 6 bases lay outside the gene matches. This CDR3 has 14 amino acids. CDR3 in DNA: TGCGCCAGCAGCGGACGGACAGGAAAAGAGACCCAGTACTTC. This encodes CASSGRTGKETQYF.

V gene TRBV2 combines with J gene TRBJ1-5; D not resolved. CDR1 and CDR2 from the germline V gene are SNHLY and FYNNEI. The CDR3 has 14 amino acids. Trimming pared 4 bases from V and 0 bases from J, leaving 7 bases between. The DNA for the CDR3 is TGTGCCAGCAGTGCGCGGTCTAGCAATCAGCCCCAGCATTTT. This gives the protein CASSARSSNQPQHF. The complete variable domain, with remaining parts taken from reference TRBV2 and TRBJ1-5, reads EPEVTQTPSHQVTQMGQEVILRCVPISNHLYFYWYRQILGQKVEFLVSFYNNEISEKSEIFDDQFSVERPDGSNFTLKIRSTKLEDSAMYFCASSARSSNQPQHFGDGTRLSIL.

This chain uses TRBV5-5 with TRBJ2-7; 8 bases align to TRBD1. From germline, CDR1 is SGHKS and CDR2 YYEKEE (reference sequence). The CDR3 is 14 residues long. J was trimmed by 1 base and V by 5 bases; bases with no gene match: 5. CDR3 residues: CASRGTGPSYEQYF. DNA for the CDR3: TGTGCCAGCAGAGGGACAGGTCCTTCCTACGAGCAGTACTTC.

The chain couples TRBV6-5 to TRBJ2-3, with D tentatively TRBD2 (6 bases). CDR3 size: 15 residues. V lost 6 bases, J lost 0 bases, and 13 bases lay in between. Germline V gene sequence: CDR1 MNHEY, CDR2 SVGAGI. CDR3 residues: CASSSQGLSTDTQYF. CDR3 coding DNA: TGTGCCAGCAGCTCCCAGGGACTTAGCACAGATACGCAGTATTTT.

The chain employs TRBV23-1 and TRBJ1-5; 12 bases map to TRBD1. TRBV23-1 is an ORF, with its function uncertain. V was pared by 2 bases and J by 0 bases, with 5 bases of the junction left unmatched. CDR3 length: 18 residues. CDR3 DNA: TGCGCCAGCAGTCAACCGGGACAGGGGGCTGATAGCAATCAGCCCCAGCATTTT. This gives the protein CASSQPGQGADSNQPQHF.

The V call is TRBV27, the J call TRBJ1-6; D gene uncertain. CDR1 MNHEY and CDR2 SMNVEV come from the germline V gene (reference sequence). V shed 4 bases and J shed 6 bases, with 13 bases lying between them. The CDR3 runs 15 residues. CDR3 DNA: TGTGCCAGCAGTTCCAAGACCGGGATTAATTCACCCCTCCACTTT. Translation gives CASSSKTGINSPLHF.